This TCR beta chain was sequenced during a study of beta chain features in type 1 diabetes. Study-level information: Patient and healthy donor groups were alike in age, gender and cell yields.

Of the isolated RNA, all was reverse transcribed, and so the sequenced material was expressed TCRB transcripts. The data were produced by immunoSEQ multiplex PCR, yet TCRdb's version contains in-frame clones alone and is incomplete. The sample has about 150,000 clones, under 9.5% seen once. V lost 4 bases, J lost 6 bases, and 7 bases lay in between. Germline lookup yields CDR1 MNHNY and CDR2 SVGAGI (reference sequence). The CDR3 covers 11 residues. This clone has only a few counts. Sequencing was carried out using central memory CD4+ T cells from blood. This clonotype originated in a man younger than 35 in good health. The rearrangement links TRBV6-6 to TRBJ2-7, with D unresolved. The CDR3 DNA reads TGTGCCAGCAGTTCCCTCCTCGAGCAGTACTTC. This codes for CASSSLLEQYF.